One sample yielded the 28 T cell receptor beta chains listed below, sequenced in a study of blood T cell repertoires in COVID-19. Assay used: immunoSEQ multiplex PCR; TCRdb lists only in-frame clones, some missing. The repertoire holds 70,000 to 100,000 clones, with around nine tenths as singletons. Sequenced input: peripheral blood. All receptors derive from a woman between 70 and 85 years old with acute or convalescent COVID-19.

The chain recombines TRBV7-9 with TRBJ2-7; TRBD1 matches at 10 bases. The CDR3 consists of 15 residues. V shed 5 bases and J 5 bases; nucleotides not matched to a gene: 9. Germline V gives CDR1 SEHNR, CDR2 FQNEAQ (reference sequence). CDR3 in DNA: TGTGCCAGCAGCCCTATAGGACAGGGGGGAAACGAGCAGTACTTC. Protein sequence: CASSPIGQGGNEQYF. Supplemented by reference TRBV7-9 and TRBJ2-7, the full variable domain reads DTGVSQNPRHKITKRGQNVTFRCDPISEHNRLYWYRQTLGQGPEFLTYFQNEAQLEKSRLLSDRFSAERPKGSFSTLEIQRTEQGDSAMYLCASSPIGQGGNEQYFGPGTRLTVT.

V and J are TRBV5-6 and TRBJ1-6; TRBD1 might be the D (6 bases). Germline CDR1 reads SGHDT; CDR2 reads YYEEEE. V shed 2 bases and J shed 1 base, with 16 bases lying between them. This CDR3 comprises 18 residues. The CDR3 protein is CASSLDRRGRSYNSPLHF. The CDR3 DNA follows: TGTGCCAGCAGCTTAGATCGCAGGGGTCGGTCCTATAATTCACCCCTCCACTTT.

This chain links TRBV5-1 with TRBJ1-1, with D possibly being TRBD1 (5 bases). The CDR3 spans 13 residues. Per the germline V gene, CDR1 is SGHRS and CDR2 is YFSETQ. V was shortened by 3 bases and J by 3 bases, with 9 bases between the two germline ends. CDR3 sequence: CASSSRVYTEAFF. The CDR3 DNA reads TGCGCCAGCAGCTCCAGGGTGTACACTGAAGCTTTCTTT.

The chain joins TRBV7-9 to TRBJ2-5; D is possibly TRBD2 (6 bases). CDR1 and CDR2 from the germline V gene are SEHNR and FQNEAQ (reference sequence). V gave up 5 bases and J gave up 7 bases, with 17 bases separating them. The CDR3 has 14 residues. The CDR3 DNA follows: TGTGCCAGCAGCCCGAGCAATGAGGAGGGGACCCAGTACTTC. Translation: CASSPSNEEGTQYF.

V is TRBV7-9 and J is TRBJ2-2, with D maybe TRBD2 (6 bases). CDR1 and CDR2 from the germline V gene are SEHNR and FQNEAQ (reference sequence). Trimming took 1 base from V and 4 from J, leaving 13 bases between them. The CDR3 is made up of 16 amino acids. The CDR3 reads CASSLEVGGVTGELFF. The DNA of the CDR3 is TGTGCCAGCAGCTTAGAAGTAGGAGGGGTCACCGGGGAGCTGTTTTTT.

This clone was seen at least ten times. CDR3 DNA sequence: TGTGCCAGCAGCGGACAGGGAAGTACTGAAGCTTTCTTT. Translation gives CASSGQGSTEAFF. The chain has TRBV2 and TRBJ1-1; 8 bases map to TRBD1. Germline CDR1 is SNHLY and CDR2 is FYNNEI. The trim removed 6 bases at V and 5 bases at J, leaving 5 bases unmatched. This CDR3 is 13 amino acids long.

This rearrangement joins TRBV30 to TRBJ1-2; TRBD1 agrees at 7 bases. The CDR3 length is 13 residues. Germline CDR1 is GTSNPN and CDR2 is SVGIG (reference sequence). V lost 4 bases and J lost 7; bases outside the gene matches: 9. In DNA form, the CDR3 reads TGTGCCTGGATTCAGACAGGGATGAGTGGCTACACCTTC. It translates to CAWIQTGMSGYTF.

The CDR3 DNA follows: TGTGCCTGGAGACTCGGGACAGCCGAAGGAAACACCATATATTTT. Its protein product is CAWRLGTAEGNTIYF. This chain joins TRBV30 and TRBJ1-3; the match to TRBD1 covers 7 bases. The germline gives CDR1 GTSNPN, CDR2 SVGIG (reference sequence). The CDR3 has 15 amino acids. V shed 3 bases and J 4 bases; nucleotides not matched to a gene: 9.

V is TRBV3-1 (or the pseudogene TRBV3-2) and J is TRBJ1-2; D remains unclear. Germline-derived CDR1 and CDR2 are LGHDT and YNNKEL (reference sequence). CDR3 length: 15 amino acids. V was clipped by 4 bases and J by 0 bases, with 12 bases between them. The chain's CDR3 is CASSPYPETNYGYTF. The CDR3 nucleotides read TGTGCCAGCAGCCCTTACCCGGAGACTAACTATGGCTACACCTTC.

This rearrangement joins TRBV18 to TRBJ1-3; TRBD1 matches 10 bases. V was clipped by 6 bases and J by 2 bases; unmatched bases: 7. The CDR3 runs to 16 residues. From germline, CDR1 is KGHSH and CDR2 LQKENI. The CDR3 DNA reads as TGTGCCAGCTCGCAACGACAGGGGGCTGCTGGAAACACCATATATTTT. This gives the protein CASSQRQGAAGNTIYF.

The CDR3 sequence is CACTLTSRQETQYF. The CDR3 nucleotides are TGTGCCTGTACTCTGACTAGCCGGCAAGAGACCCAGTACTTC. This rearrangement joins TRBV30 to TRBJ2-5; TRBD2 aligns across 7 bases. Germline V gives CDR1 GTSNPN, CDR2 SVGIG (reference sequence). This CDR3 spans 14 amino acids. With 6 bases clipped from V and 2 bases from J, the junction kept 9 bases outside the gene matches.

The chain uses TRBV19 and TRBJ2-3, with TRBD1 matching over 7 bases. Germline values: CDR1 LNHDA, CDR2 SQIVND (reference sequence). The CDR3 consists of 15 residues. V dropped 2 bases and J dropped 2; count of bases not matched to a gene: 4. The CDR3 nucleotides read TGTGCCAGTAGTATATGGGACAGTAACACAGATACGCAGTATTTT. It is translated as CASSIWDSNTDTQYF.

V usage is TRBV4-1 and J usage is TRBJ1-2; TRBD1 matches 8 bases. The CDR3 consists of 15 residues. CDR1 is MGHRA, CDR2 YSYEKL, per germline. Germline trimming cut 3 bases from V and 4 bases from J; bases unmatched to any gene: 7. The CDR3 nucleotides read TGCGCCAGCAGCCAGGGGACAGGCCCTCTCTATGGCTACACCTTC. This sequence encodes CASSQGTGPLYGYTF.

This chain uses TRBV6-5 with TRBJ2-7, with 9 bases identical to TRBD2. Germline lookup yields CDR1 MNHEY and CDR2 SVGAGI. The CDR3 length is 15 residues. The ends lost 6 bases at V and 3 bases at J; junction bases unmatched: 9. CDR3 amino acids: CASRKRREGSYEQYF. DNA for the CDR3: TGTGCCAGCAGAAAGAGGCGGGAGGGGAGCTACGAGCAGTACTTC.

The V call is TRBV7-3, the J call TRBJ2-2, with TRBD1 identical over 7 bases. The germline gives CDR1 SGHTA, CDR2 FQGTGA. The CDR3 totals 15 residues. V shed 5 bases and J 4 bases; nucleotides not matched to a gene: 7. CDR3 in DNA: TGTGCCAGCAGCGAAGACAGGGCGGGCACCGGGGAGCTGTTTTTT. Amino acid sequence: CASSEDRAGTGELFF.

The rearrangement uses TRBV11-2 and TRBJ2-7; D gene unclear. The CDR3 length is 12 residues. Trimming removed 1 base at V and 6 bases at J, with 7 bases between. Germline V lookup: CDR1 SGHAT, CDR2 FQNNGV. In DNA, the CDR3 is TGTGCCAGCAGCTTAGGATGGGCCGAGCAGTACTTC. Translated: CASSLGWAEQYF.

The J gene is TRBJ2-1, the V gene TRBV19; D possibly corresponds to TRBD1 (5 bases). Germline V gene data show CDR1 as LNHDA and CDR2 as SQIVND (reference sequence). The CDR3 has 17 amino acids. V was cut by 2 bases and J by 2 bases, with 16 bases left in between. The CDR3 sequence: CASSIYRTTTTYNEQFF. In nucleotides, the CDR3 is TGTGCCAGTAGTATATATAGGACAACGACCACCTACAATGAGCAGTTCTTC.

This chain uses TRBV11-2 with TRBJ2-1, with a possible D match to TRBD1 (5 bases). The CDR3 sequence is 12 residues long. V lost 0 bases and J 12 bases, leaving 9 bases between the germline ends. From germline, CDR1 is SGHAT and CDR2 FQNNGV. CDR3 in DNA: TGTGCCAGCAGCTTAGATCAGGGTAGGCAGTTCTTC. It is translated as CASSLDQGRQFF.

The V call is TRBV6-5, the J call TRBJ1-1; D may be TRBD1 (5 bases). Germline V gene lookup returns CDR1 MNHEY and CDR2 SVGAGI. Trimming removed 6 bases at V and 5 bases at J, with 16 bases between. The CDR3 is made up of 14 amino acids. The CDR3 here is CASRRDGGETEAFF. The CDR3 bases are TGTGCCAGCAGGAGGGATGGGGGGGAGACTGAAGCTTTCTTT.

V is TRBV2 and J is TRBJ2-7, with D perhaps matching TRBD2 (7 bases). V was trimmed by 9 bases and J by 0 bases, leaving 18 bases between them. This CDR3 has 15 amino acids. From germline, CDR1 is SNHLY and CDR2 FYNNEI. The CDR3 protein is CARGTGGKNSYEQYF. The CDR3 coding sequence is TGTGCCAGAGGGACGGGGGGCAAAAACTCCTACGAGCAGTACTTC.

The gene calls are TRBV3-1 (or the pseudogene TRBV3-2) and TRBJ2-7; 8 nucleotides align to TRBD2. CDR1 and CDR2 from the germline V gene are LGHDT and YNNKEL (reference sequence). The CDR3 has 14 amino acids. Trimming removed 1 base from V and 3 bases from J; junction bases left unmatched: 2. This CDR3 is CASSQVAGHYEQYF. CDR3 coding DNA: TGTGCCAGCAGCCAAGTAGCGGGACACTACGAGCAGTACTTC.

V usage is TRBV5-6 and J usage is TRBJ1-1; D remains ambiguous. Per germline, CDR1 SGHDT and CDR2 YYEEEE. The V end was cut by 4 bases, the J end by 6 bases, with 19 bases between. The CDR3 loop spans 15 amino acids. As DNA, the CDR3 is TGTGCCAGCAGCCTGGTGGAGACGAGGATGTCTGAAGCTTTCTTT. This translates into CASSLVETRMSEAFF.

The rearrangement uses TRBV30 and TRBJ1-2; D unclear. The V end lost 4 bases, the J end lost 1 base, and 16 bases lay between the germline ends. The germline gives CDR1 GTSNPN, CDR2 SVGIG (reference sequence). This CDR3 is 15 amino acids long. Here the CDR3 DNA reads TGTGCCTGGAACCCGGGTCGCTCAATTAACTATGGCTACACCTTC. Its protein product is CAWNPGRSINYGYTF.

The chain couples TRBV6-1 to TRBJ2-1; no clear D gene. The CDR3 covers 12 residues. Per the germline V gene, CDR1 is MNHNS and CDR2 is SASEGT. Between the trimmed V and J ends, which lost 2 bases and 5 bases, there was a span of 4 bases. As DNA, the CDR3 is TGTGCCAGCAGTGAATCTAACAATGAGCAGTTCTTC. This codes for CASSESNNEQFF.

The chain joins TRBV5-1 to TRBJ1-6, with D hard to call. Germline V lookup: CDR1 SGHRS, CDR2 YFSETQ. Deletions cut 0 bases from V and 6 bases from J, with 7 bases between. There are 14 residues in the CDR3. The DNA for the CDR3 is TGCGCCAGCAGCTTGGGTCCGGGTAATTCACCCCTCCACTTT. It codes for CASSLGPGNSPLHF.

The chain carries TRBV5-1 and TRBJ2-5, with 9 bases aligning to TRBD1. The CDR3 covers 14 residues. The germline V gene has CDR1 SGHRS and CDR2 YFSETQ. The J segment lost 4 bases and the V segment lost 4 bases, leaving 5 bases of the junction unmatched. The CDR3 nucleotides are TGCGCCAGCAGCCCGGGACAGGGATTAGAGACCCAGTACTTC. Translation: CASSPGQGLETQYF.

The table lists this clone with a count of one. This chain connects TRBV5-4 to TRBJ2-3; D may be TRBD1 (5 bases). The CDR3 is made up of 14 amino acids. V lost 0 bases, J lost 5 bases, and 10 bases lay in between. Per germline, CDR1 SGHNT and CDR2 YYREEE (reference sequence). CDR3 DNA sequence: TGTGCCAGCAGCTTGGTCCAGGGAAAAGATACGCAGTATTTT. Amino acid sequence: CASSLVQGKDTQYF.

The chain combines TRBV21-1 with TRBJ2-3; TRBD2 is the table's D call and was not checked against the DNA. TRBV21-1 is a recognized pseudogene. This CDR3 has 13 amino acids. Here the CDR3 reads CASSSSPTDTQYF. The DNA of the CDR3 is TGTGCCAGCAGTTCCTCCCCCACAGATACGCAGTATTTT.